What follows are 8 T cell receptor beta chains derived from one specimen sequenced in a study of T cells in Graves' hyperthyroidism and ophthalmopathy. Amplified TCR beta CDR3 regions derived from RNA transcripts. First-round RT-PCR targeting the TCR CDR3 was performed with the HTBI primer set. TCRdb independently ran MiXCR on the multiplex PCR reads; one entry per CDR3 protein. The data hold under 350,000 distinct CDR3 sequences, with 20% to 25% observed a single time. The specimen sequenced was blood. The receptors shown here come from a man aged 40-49 years with Graves' hyperthyroidism that later progressed to Graves' ophthalmopathy.

The J gene is TRBJ1-2, the V gene TRBV30; no clear D. The CDR3 has 14 amino acids. V was pared by 3 bases and J by 8 bases, with 19 bases between. Germline V gene lookup returns CDR1 GTSNPN and CDR2 SVGIG (reference sequence). The CDR3 is CAWRTDARLWGYTF. CDR3 nucleotide sequence: TGTGCCTGGAGGACGGACGCCCGTCTGTGGGGCTACACCTTC.

In the case of this clonotype: The junction departs from the called germline gene at one end, perhaps through a read error. V gene TRBV24-1 combines with J gene TRBJ1-1, with D unclear. CDR1 and CDR2 from the germline V gene are KGHDR and SFDVKD. The CDR3 covers 14 residues. The CDR3, as DNA: TGTGCCACCAGGGGAAATGGGGAGAACGCTGAAGCTTTCTTT. It encodes CATRGNGENAEAFF.

This chain connects TRBV5-1 to TRBJ1-2; TRBD1 might be the D (6 bases). Germline-derived CDR1 and CDR2 are SGHRS and YFSETQ. The CDR3 sequence is 15 residues long. The V and J ends lost 3 bases and 4 bases respectively, with 16 bases between them. The CDR3 loop is CASSYSTGLIYGYTF. Here the CDR3 DNA reads TGCGCCAGCAGCTATAGCACAGGGTTAATCTATGGCTACACCTTC.

In this sample, this clonotype turned up many times. This chain connects TRBV5-5 to TRBJ1-4; a possible D gene is TRBD1 (5 bases). The length of the CDR3 is 13 residues. V dropped 0 bases and J dropped 8 bases, with 8 bases sitting between them. Germline V gene data show CDR1 as SGHKS and CDR2 as YYEKEE (reference sequence). The CDR3 coding sequence is TGTGCCAGCAGCTTGGCCAGGGTAGAAAAACTGTTTTTT. It codes for CASSLARVEKLFF.

The table lists this clonotype with many counts. V and J are TRBV12-3 or TRBV12-4 and TRBJ2-5; 10 nucleotides match TRBD2. The V and J ends lost 3 bases and 5 bases, in that order; junction bases with no gene match: 6. The CDR3 contains 15 residues. CDR3 loop: CASSFVAGGWETQYF. The CDR3 nucleotides are TGTGCCAGCAGTTTCGTAGCGGGAGGCTGGGAGACCCAGTACTTC.

This clonotype appeared many times. The V call is TRBV5-5, the J call TRBJ2-7; D is unclear. Germline V CDR1 and CDR2: SGHKS, YYEKEE (reference sequence). The CDR3 contains 14 residues. Trimming removed 0 bases from V and 2 bases from J, with 9 bases in between. The CDR3 loop reads CASSLGHLPYEQYF. The CDR3 nucleotides read TGTGCCAGCAGCTTGGGACACTTACCCTACGAGCAGTACTTC.

This clonotype was seen repeatedly, ten times or more. The chain couples TRBV9 to TRBJ2-2; no clear D gene. Germline assignment: CDR1 SGDLS and CDR2 YYNGEE. The CDR3 is 14 residues long. V shed 6 bases and J shed 1 base, with 10 bases lying between them. The CDR3 sequence: CASTRAQNTGELFF. The CDR3 DNA is TGTGCCAGCACCCGGGCTCAGAACACCGGGGAGCTGTTTTTT. Using reference TRBV9 and TRBJ2-2 for the parts outside the CDR3, the full variable domain is DSGVTQTPKHLITATGQRVTLRCSPRSGDLSVYWYQQSLDQGLQFLIQYYNGEERAKGNILERFSAQQFPDLHSELNLSSLELGDSALYFCASTRAQNTGELFFGEGSRLTVL.

In nucleotides, the CDR3 is TGTGCCAGCAGCTTGTGGCAGCTTGGTTCTGGGGCCAACGTCCTGACTTTC. Translating gives CASSLWQLGSGANVLTF. The rearrangement uses TRBV5-4 and TRBJ2-6; the D is unclear. The V end lost 1 base, the J end lost 1 base, and 12 bases lay between the germline ends. The CDR3 has 17 amino acids. Germline CDR1 reads SGHNT; CDR2 reads YYREEE (reference sequence).